This entry concerns a single T cell receptor beta chain. This CDR3 region has 15 residues. Looked up from germline, CDR1 is SNHLY and CDR2 is FYNNEI. V gave up 6 bases and J gave up 0 bases; unmatched junction bases: 8. These data belong to a study of shared clonotypes between healthy human individuals. TCRdb keeps only in-frame clones here, not all; method: immunoSEQ multiplex PCR. The sample records about half a million clones, about 72% being singletons. The receptor was isolated from a woman in her thirties or forties in good health. Some clones in this sample may be carry-over from other donors' samples. Material for sequencing was PBMCs. The J gene is TRBJ2-7, the V gene TRBV2; 7 bases map to TRBD1. The CDR3 is CASSVRAGGSYEQYF. CDR3 nucleotides: TGTGCCAGCAGCGTCCGGGCAGGGGGCTCCTACGAGCAGTACTTC.